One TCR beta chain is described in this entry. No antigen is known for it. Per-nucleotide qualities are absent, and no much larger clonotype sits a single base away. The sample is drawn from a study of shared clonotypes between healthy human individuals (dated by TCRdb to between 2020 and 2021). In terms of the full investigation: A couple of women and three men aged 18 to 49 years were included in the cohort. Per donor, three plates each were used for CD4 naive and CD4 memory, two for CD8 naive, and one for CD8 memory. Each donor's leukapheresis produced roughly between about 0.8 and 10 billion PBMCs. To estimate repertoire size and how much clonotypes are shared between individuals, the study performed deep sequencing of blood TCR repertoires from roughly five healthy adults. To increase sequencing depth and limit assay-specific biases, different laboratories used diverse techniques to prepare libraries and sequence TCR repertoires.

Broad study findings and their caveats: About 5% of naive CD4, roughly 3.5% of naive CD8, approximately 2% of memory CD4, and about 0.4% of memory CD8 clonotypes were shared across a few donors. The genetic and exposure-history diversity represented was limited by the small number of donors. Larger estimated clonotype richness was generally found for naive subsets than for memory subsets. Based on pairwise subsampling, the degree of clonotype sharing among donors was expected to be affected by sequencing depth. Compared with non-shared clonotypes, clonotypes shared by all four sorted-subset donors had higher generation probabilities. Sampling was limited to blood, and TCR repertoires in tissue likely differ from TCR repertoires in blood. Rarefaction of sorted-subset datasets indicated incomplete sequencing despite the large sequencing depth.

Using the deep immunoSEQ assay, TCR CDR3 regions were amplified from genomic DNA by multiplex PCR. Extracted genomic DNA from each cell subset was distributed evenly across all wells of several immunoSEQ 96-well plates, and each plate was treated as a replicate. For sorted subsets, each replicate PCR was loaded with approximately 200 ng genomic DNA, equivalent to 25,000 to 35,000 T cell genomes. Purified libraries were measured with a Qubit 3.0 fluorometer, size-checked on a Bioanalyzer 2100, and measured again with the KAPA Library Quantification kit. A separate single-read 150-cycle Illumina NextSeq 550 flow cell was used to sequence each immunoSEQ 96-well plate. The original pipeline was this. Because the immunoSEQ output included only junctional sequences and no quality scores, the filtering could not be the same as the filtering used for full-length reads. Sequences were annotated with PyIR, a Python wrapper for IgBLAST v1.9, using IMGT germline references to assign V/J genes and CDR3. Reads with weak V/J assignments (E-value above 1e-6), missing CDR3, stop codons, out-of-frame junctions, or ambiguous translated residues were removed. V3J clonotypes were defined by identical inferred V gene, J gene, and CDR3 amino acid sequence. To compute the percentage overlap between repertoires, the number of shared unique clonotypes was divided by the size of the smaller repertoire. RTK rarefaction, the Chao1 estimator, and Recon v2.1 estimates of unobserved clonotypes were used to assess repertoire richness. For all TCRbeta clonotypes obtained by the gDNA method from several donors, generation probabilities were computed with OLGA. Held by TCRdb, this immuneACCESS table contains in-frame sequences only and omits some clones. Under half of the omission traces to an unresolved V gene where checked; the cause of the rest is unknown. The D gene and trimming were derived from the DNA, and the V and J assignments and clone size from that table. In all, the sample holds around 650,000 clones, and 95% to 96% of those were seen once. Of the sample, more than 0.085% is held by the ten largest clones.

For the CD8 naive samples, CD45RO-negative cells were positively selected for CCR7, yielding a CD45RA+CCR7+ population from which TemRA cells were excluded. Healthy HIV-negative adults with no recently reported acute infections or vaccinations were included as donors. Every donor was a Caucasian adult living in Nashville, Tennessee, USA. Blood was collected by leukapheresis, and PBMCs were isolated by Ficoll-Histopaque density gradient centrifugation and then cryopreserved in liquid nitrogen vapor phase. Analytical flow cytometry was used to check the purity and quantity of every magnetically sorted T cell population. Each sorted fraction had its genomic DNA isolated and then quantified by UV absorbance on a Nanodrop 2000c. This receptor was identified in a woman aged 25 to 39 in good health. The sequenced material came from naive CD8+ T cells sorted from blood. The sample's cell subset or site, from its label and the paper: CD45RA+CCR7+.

The CDR3 here reads CASSPGKNYEQYF. Read as DNA, the sequence is TGTGCCAGTAGTCCAGGAAAGAACTACGAGCAGTACTTC. Rearrangement joined TRBV19 to TRBJ2-7, with no reliable assignment of the D segment. According to the germline V gene (reference sequence), CDR1 reads LNHDA and CDR2 reads SQIVND. The CDR3, from cysteine to phenylalanine, totals 13 residues. The sequence is cut down to CDR3 DNA, 39 bases in frame from base 1. The V and J ends are trimmed by 5 bases and 3 bases, leaving 11 bases between them.